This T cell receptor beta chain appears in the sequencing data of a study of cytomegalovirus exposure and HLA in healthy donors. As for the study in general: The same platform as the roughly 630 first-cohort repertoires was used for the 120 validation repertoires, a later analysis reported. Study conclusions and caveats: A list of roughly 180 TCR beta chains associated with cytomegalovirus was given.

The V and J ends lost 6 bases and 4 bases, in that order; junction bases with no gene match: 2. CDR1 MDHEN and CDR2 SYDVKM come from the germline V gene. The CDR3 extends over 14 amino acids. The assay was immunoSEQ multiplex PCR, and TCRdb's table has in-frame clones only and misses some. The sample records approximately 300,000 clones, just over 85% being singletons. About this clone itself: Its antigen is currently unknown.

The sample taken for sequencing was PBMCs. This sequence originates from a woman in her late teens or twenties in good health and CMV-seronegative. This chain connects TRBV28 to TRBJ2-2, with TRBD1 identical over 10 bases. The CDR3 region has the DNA TGTGCCAGCAGGACAGGGGGCAGCACCGGGGAGCTGTTTTTT. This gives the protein CASRTGGSTGELFF.